These T cell receptor beta chains were read from a single sample in a study of OX40 agonist ivuxolimab in advanced cancers. The assay was immunoSEQ multiplex PCR, and TCRdb's table has in-frame clones only and misses some. The table lists tens of thousands of clones, approximately 87% of them singletons. Specimen: CD4+ or CD8+ T cells sorted from blood, collected in a trial of the OX40 agonist ivuxolimab. These receptors were taken from an adult with an advanced solid tumor such as melanoma, head and neck, liver or kidney cancer. The CDR3 runs from the conserved cysteine through the conserved F or W. The order of the fields is clone size, J gene, V gene, D gene, CDR3 protein, CDR3 DNA. D genes are given only for firm matches. Clone size appears in some rows only: once, few, many, or a class for an expanded clone.

clone size: NA; J gene: TRBJ2-5; V gene: TRBV19; D gene: TRBD2; CDR3 protein: CASSIASGGWETQYF; CDR3 DNA: TGTGCCAGTAGTATAGCTAGCGGGGGTTGGGAGACCCAGTACTTC
clone size: few; J gene: TRBJ1-1; V gene: TRBV11-2; D gene: NA; CDR3 protein: CASSLLLGGTEAFF; CDR3 DNA: TGTGCCAGCAGCCTACTCCTAGGGGGCACTGAAGCTTTCTTT
clone size: NA; J gene: TRBJ1-1; V gene: TRBV30; D gene: NA; CDR3 protein: CAWSPQDTEAFF; CDR3 DNA: TGTGCCTGGAGTCCACAGGACACTGAAGCTTTCTTT
clone size: NA; J gene: TRBJ2-5; V gene: TRBV4-1; D gene: TRBD2; CDR3 protein: CASSQGGTSGDQETQYF; CDR3 DNA: TGCGCCAGCAGCCAAGGAGGGACTAGCGGGGACCAAGAGACCCAGTACTTC
clone size: NA; J gene: TRBJ2-3; V gene: TRBV5-6; D gene: NA; CDR3 protein: CASSLRTGLPTDTQYF; CDR3 DNA: TGTGCCAGCAGCTTGAGAACAGGCCTTCCCACAGATACGCAGTATTTT
clone size: few; J gene: TRBJ2-1; V gene: TRBV7-3; D gene: NA; CDR3 protein: CASSPGGPNEQFF; CDR3 DNA: TGTGCCAGCAGCCCCGGGGGGCCCAATGAGCAGTTCTTC
clone size: NA; J gene: TRBJ1-5; V gene: TRBV6-1; D gene: NA; CDR3 protein: CASNWGGYHDQPQHF; CDR3 DNA: TGTGCCAGCAATTGGGGCGGATATCATGATCAGCCCCAGCATTTT
clone size: once; J gene: TRBJ1-5; V gene: TRBV30; D gene: NA; CDR3 protein: CAWGLNQGRPQHF; CDR3 DNA: TGTGCCTGGGGATTGAATCAGGGGAGGCCCCAGCATTTT
clone size: NA; J gene: TRBJ2-1; V gene: TRBV19; D gene: NA; CDR3 protein: CASSISDVEQFF; CDR3 DNA: TGTGCCAGTAGTATATCCGACGTGGAGCAGTTCTTC
clone size: few; J gene: TRBJ2-2; V gene: TRBV2; D gene: NA; CDR3 protein: CASSTLVSGELFF; CDR3 DNA: TGTGCCAGCAGCACACTCGTGAGCGGGGAGCTGTTTTTT
clone size: NA; J gene: TRBJ2-5; V gene: TRBV30; D gene: NA; CDR3 protein: CAWSVPSRETQYF; CDR3 DNA: TGTGCCTGGAGTGTACCTAGCAGAGAGACCCAGTACTTC
clone size: NA; J gene: TRBJ2-5; V gene: TRBV18; D gene: NA; CDR3 protein: CASSLQGQGETQYF; CDR3 DNA: TGTGCCAGCTCACTACAGGGTCAGGGAGAGACCCAGTACTTC
clone size: NA; J gene: TRBJ2-3; V gene: TRBV19; D gene: NA; CDR3 protein: CASAGAGADTQYF; CDR3 DNA: TGTGCCAGCGCGGGGGCCGGGGCAGATACGCAGTATTTT
clone size: once; J gene: TRBJ2-7; V gene: TRBV28; D gene: NA; CDR3 protein: CASSFSRGTLSYEQYF; CDR3 DNA: TGTGCCAGCAGTTTTAGCCGCGGGACTCTCTCCTACGAGCAGTACTTC
clone size: few; J gene: TRBJ2-3; V gene: TRBV10-3; D gene: TRBD2; CDR3 protein: CAISGRGVDTQYF; CDR3 DNA: TGTGCCATCAGTGGGCGGGGGGTAGATACGCAGTATTTT
clone size: NA; J gene: TRBJ1-2; V gene: TRBV7-2; D gene: NA; CDR3 protein: CASSPGLNVGHGYTF; CDR3 DNA: TGTGCCAGCAGCCCCGGACTCAACGTCGGGCATGGCTACACCTTC
clone size: NA; J gene: TRBJ1-1; V gene: TRBV4-2; D gene: NA; CDR3 protein: CASSQGSGGTEAFF; CDR3 DNA: TGTGCCAGCAGCCAGGGCTCCGGGGGCACTGAAGCTTTCTTT
clone size: NA; J gene: TRBJ2-3; V gene: TRBV7-2; D gene: TRBD2; CDR3 protein: CASSIRQRGGDTQYF; CDR3 DNA: TGTGCCAGCAGCATACGACAGCGGGGGGGCGATACGCAGTATTTT
clone size: NA; J gene: TRBJ2-5; V gene: TRBV7-2; D gene: NA; CDR3 protein: CASSFGGTEQETQYF; CDR3 DNA: TGTGCCAGCAGCTTCGGAGGGACAGAACAAGAGACCCAGTACTTC
clone size: NA; J gene: TRBJ1-2; V gene: TRBV28; D gene: NA; CDR3 protein: CASSLGNYGYTF; CDR3 DNA: TGTGCCAGCAGTTTAGGGAACTATGGCTACACCTTC
clone size: NA; J gene: TRBJ2-5; V gene: TRBV15; D gene: NA; CDR3 protein: CATSRQGKETQYF; CDR3 DNA: TGTGCCACCAGCAGACAGGGGAAAGAGACCCAGTACTTC
clone size: NA; J gene: TRBJ1-5; V gene: TRBV7-2; D gene: NA; CDR3 protein: CASSTHRGGGNQPQHF; CDR3 DNA: TGTGCCAGCAGCACCCATCGGGGTGGGGGCAATCAGCCCCAGCATTTT
clone size: NA; J gene: TRBJ1-2; V gene: TRBV25-1; D gene: NA; CDR3 protein: CASSESFEGEAYGYTF; CDR3 DNA: TGTGCCAGCAGTGAATCTTTTGAGGGAGAGGCGTATGGCTACACCTTC
clone size: NA; J gene: TRBJ2-5; V gene: TRBV2; D gene: NA; CDR3 protein: CASSDGRYQETQYF; CDR3 DNA: TGTGCCAGCAGTGACGGCAGGTACCAAGAGACCCAGTACTTC
clone size: NA; J gene: TRBJ2-3; V gene: TRBV10-3; D gene: TRBD2; CDR3 protein: CAISDPGGRNTDTQYF; CDR3 DNA: TGTGCCATCAGTGATCCGGGGGGGCGTAACACAGATACGCAGTATTTT
clone size: few; J gene: TRBJ1-1; V gene: TRBV14; D gene: TRBD1; CDR3 protein: CASSAQGARAEAFF; CDR3 DNA: TGTGCCAGCAGCGCACAGGGGGCGAGAGCTGAAGCTTTCTTT
clone size: NA; J gene: TRBJ2-3; V gene: TRBV7-2; D gene: TRBD2; CDR3 protein: CASSRTSGGVTQYF; CDR3 DNA: TGTGCCAGCAGCCGTACTAGCGGGGGAGTTACGCAGTATTTT
clone size: few; J gene: TRBJ2-3; V gene: TRBV9; D gene: TRBD2; CDR3 protein: CASSLAAEAGVSQYF; CDR3 DNA: TGTGCCAGCAGCCTCGCAGCAGAGGCGGGGGTCTCGCAGTATTTT
clone size: NA; J gene: TRBJ1-5; V gene: TRBV2; D gene: NA; CDR3 protein: CASSEGLVSNQPQHF; CDR3 DNA: TGTGCCAGCAGTGAGGGTCTTGTTAGCAATCAGCCCCAGCATTTT
clone size: NA; J gene: TRBJ2-2; V gene: TRBV6-6; D gene: NA; CDR3 protein: CASDPWGATNTGELFF; CDR3 DNA: TGTGCCAGCGACCCCTGGGGAGCGACGAACACCGGGGAGCTGTTTTTT
clone size: NA; J gene: TRBJ2-2; V gene: TRBV7-2; D gene: NA; CDR3 protein: CASSLGLNTGELFF; CDR3 DNA: TGTGCCAGCAGCTTAGGGTTAAACACCGGGGAGCTGTTTTTT
clone size: NA; J gene: TRBJ1-1; V gene: TRBV18; D gene: NA; CDR3 protein: CASSPRFQGNTEAFF; CDR3 DNA: TGTGCCAGCTCACCAAGATTTCAGGGTAACACTGAAGCTTTCTTT
clone size: few; J gene: TRBJ2-7; V gene: TRBV28; D gene: TRBD2; CDR3 protein: CASGTSGVYEQYF; CDR3 DNA: TGTGCCAGCGGGACTAGCGGGGTCTACGAGCAGTACTTC
clone size: NA; J gene: TRBJ1-1; V gene: TRBV6-5; D gene: NA; CDR3 protein: CASSYVGSTEAFF; CDR3 DNA: TGTGCCAGCAGTTACGTGGGGAGCACTGAAGCTTTCTTT
clone size: NA; J gene: TRBJ1-4; V gene: TRBV5-1; D gene: NA; CDR3 protein: CASSLGWFPATNEKLFF; CDR3 DNA: TGCGCCAGCAGCTTGGGGTGGTTCCCCGCAACTAATGAAAAACTGTTTTTT
clone size: NA; J gene: TRBJ2-7; V gene: TRBV10-3; D gene: TRBD2; CDR3 protein: CATGTSGDYEQYF; CDR3 DNA: TGTGCCACCGGGACTAGCGGGGACTACGAGCAGTACTTC
clone size: few; J gene: TRBJ1-1; V gene: TRBV13; D gene: NA; CDR3 protein: CASSFSGLSEAFF; CDR3 DNA: TGTGCCAGCAGCTTCAGCGGGTTGAGTGAAGCTTTCTTT
clone size: NA; J gene: TRBJ2-7; V gene: TRBV7-2; D gene: NA; CDR3 protein: CASSLGDRYYEQYF; CDR3 DNA: TGTGCCAGCAGCTTAGGGGACCGATACTACGAGCAGTACTTC
clone size: once; J gene: TRBJ1-4; V gene: TRBV28; D gene: TRBD1; CDR3 protein: CASIPGQGPTTNEKLFF; CDR3 DNA: TGTGCCAGCATCCCGGGACAGGGACCAACCACTAATGAAAAACTGTTTTTT
clone size: NA; J gene: TRBJ1-2; V gene: TRBV9; D gene: NA; CDR3 protein: CASSVDPESYGYTF; CDR3 DNA: TGTGCCAGCAGCGTAGACCCTGAGTCCTATGGCTACACCTTC
clone size: once; J gene: TRBJ2-5; V gene: TRBV6-1; D gene: NA; CDR3 protein: CASSEVLLETQYF; CDR3 DNA: TGTGCCAGCAGTGAAGTCCTTCTGGAGACCCAGTACTTC
clone size: NA; J gene: TRBJ2-6; V gene: TRBV28; D gene: NA; CDR3 protein: CASTAGANVLTF; CDR3 DNA: TGTGCCAGCACGGCTGGGGCCAACGTCCTGACTTTC
clone size: NA; J gene: TRBJ1-1; V gene: TRBV30; D gene: NA; CDR3 protein: CAWSATEAFF; CDR3 DNA: TGTGCCTGGAGCGCCACTGAAGCTTTCTTT
clone size: NA; J gene: TRBJ2-5; V gene: TRBV7-8; D gene: NA; CDR3 protein: CASSSRQETQYF; CDR3 DNA: TGTGCCAGCAGCTCGAGGCAAGAGACCCAGTACTTC
clone size: NA; J gene: TRBJ2-4; V gene: TRBV5-1; D gene: TRBD1; CDR3 protein: CASSQTGSTKNIQYF; CDR3 DNA: TGCGCCAGCAGTCAGACAGGGTCTACCAAAAACATTCAGTACTTC
clone size: NA; J gene: TRBJ2-1; V gene: TRBV7-8; D gene: TRBD2; CDR3 protein: CASSSQTSGGHNEQFF; CDR3 DNA: TGTGCCAGCAGCTCTCAAACTAGCGGGGGACACAATGAGCAGTTCTTC
clone size: NA; J gene: TRBJ1-1; V gene: TRBV7-9; D gene: NA; CDR3 protein: CASSLVGGDTEAFF; CDR3 DNA: TGTGCCAGCAGCTTAGTAGGTGGGGACACTGAAGCTTTCTTT
clone size: NA; J gene: TRBJ2-7; V gene: TRBV2; D gene: NA; CDR3 protein: CASSAEHLYEQYF; CDR3 DNA: TGTGCCAGCAGTGCCGAGCACCTCTACGAGCAGTACTTC
clone size: few; J gene: TRBJ1-4; V gene: TRBV7-6; D gene: NA; CDR3 protein: CASSPSGGQGKLFF; CDR3 DNA: TGTGCCAGCAGCCCCTCGGGGGGGCAGGGAAAACTGTTTTTT
clone size: few; J gene: TRBJ2-3; V gene: TRBV7-2; D gene: NA; CDR3 protein: CASSLAAGPSDTQYF; CDR3 DNA: TGTGCCAGCAGCTTAGCGGCGGGCCCATCAGATACGCAGTATTTT
clone size: NA; J gene: TRBJ1-2; V gene: TRBV7-6; D gene: TRBD1; CDR3 protein: CASSLGRTGRGTYGYTF; CDR3 DNA: TGTGCCAGCAGCTTAGGGAGGACAGGGCGAGGTACTTATGGCTACACCTTC
clone size: NA; J gene: TRBJ1-2; V gene: TRBV28; D gene: NA; CDR3 protein: CASSLPGNYGYTF; CDR3 DNA: TGTGCCAGCAGTTTGCCAGGGAACTATGGCTACACCTTC
clone size: NA; J gene: TRBJ1-5; V gene: TRBV27; D gene: NA; CDR3 protein: CASSLRRGNQPQHF; CDR3 DNA: TGTGCCAGCAGTTTACGCAGAGGCAATCAGCCCCAGCATTTT